This record covers a single TCR beta chain. No antigen is known for it. Enrollment shut out patients with autoimmune disease history or systemic immunosuppression. The source of the sample is a study of OX40 agonist ivuxolimab in advanced cancers. Overall study: The patients received ivuxolimab by intravenous route every 2 weeks at 0.01 to 10 mg/kg. Patients in dose escalation had liver, melanoma, kidney or head and neck cancers. Study-level findings and limits: Blood T cells, both CD4+ and CD8+, expanded clonally by week 6 at 0.1 to 3.0 mg/kg.

The method was immunoSEQ multiplex PCR; TCRdb's version includes in-frame clones alone and lacks a portion of them. Altogether about 36,000 clones are present, about 88% being singletons, with the ten largest covering about 4.3%. The CDR3 totals 16 residues. Germline CDR1 GTSNPN, CDR2 SVGIG (reference sequence). Germline trimming cut 7 bases from V and 2 bases from J; bases unmatched to any gene: 15. The input for sequencing was CD4+ or CD8+ T cells sorted from blood, taken in a trial of the OX40 agonist ivuxolimab. This chain joins TRBV30 and TRBJ2-3, with 7 bases identical to TRBD2. The clonotype was recovered from an adult with an advanced solid tumor such as melanoma, head and neck, liver or kidney cancer. CDR3 residues: CAYKIGGGTSTDTQYF. The CDR3 DNA is TGTGCCTACAAGATTGGGGGAGGGACCTCCACAGATACGCAGTATTTT.